The 14 T cell receptor beta chains below were found in one sample sequenced in a study of cytomegalovirus exposure and HLA in healthy donors. 60 Vbeta and 13 Jbeta primers were used in PCR. Clones were sequenced by immunoSEQ multiplex PCR, and TCRdb holds only the in-frame ones, with some missing. The data hold under 200,000 clones, with 81% observed a single time. Sequences were obtained from PBMCs. These receptors all stem from a middle-aged man in good health and CMV-seropositive.

The chain couples TRBV7-9 to TRBJ1-4; D possibly corresponds to TRBD1 (5 bases). CDR1 is SEHNR and CDR2 is FQNEAQ in the germline V gene (reference sequence). The CDR3 sequence is 14 residues long. Trimming took 3 bases from V and 3 from J, leaving 8 bases between them. For the CDR3, the DNA is TGTGCCAGCAGCTTCAGGGAACCTAATGAAAAACTGTTTTTT. Translated, it gives CASSFREPNEKLFF.

This clone was found once. The CDR3 DNA sequence: TGCGCCAGCAGCTCGGGCAGGGGGCCGGGGACTAGCAGGTACGAGCAGTACTTC. It translates to CASSSGRGPGTSRYEQYF. The rearrangement joins TRBV5-1 to TRBJ2-7, with a weak D call TRBD2 (9 bases). CDR3 length equals 18 residues. The germline CDR1 and CDR2 sequences are SGHRS and YFSETQ. Trimming took off 3 bases at V and 4 bases at J, with 26 bases between the two ends.

This chain connects TRBV28 to TRBJ1-2, with D unclear. Germline V gene lookup returns CDR1 MDHEN and CDR2 SYDVKM. This CDR3 has 14 amino acids. V was trimmed by 2 bases and J by 5 bases, leaving 12 bases between them. DNA of the CDR3: TGTGCCAGCAGTTTAAGAGAGGTCTCGTATGGCTACACCTTC. Translated, it gives CASSLREVSYGYTF.

The chain has TRBV11-3 and TRBJ2-3; 11 bases agree with TRBD2. This CDR3 is built from 18 residues. The V segment lost 1 base and the J segment 2 bases; nucleotides outside the gene matches: 8. Per the germline V gene, CDR1 is SGHNT and CDR2 is YENEEA. CDR3 sequence reads: CASSLVGPSGGPTDTQYF. In nucleotides, the CDR3 is TGTGCCAGCAGCTTAGTGGGGCCTAGCGGGGGGCCCACAGATACGCAGTATTTT.

V usage is TRBV7-3 and J usage is TRBJ2-2, with a possible D match to TRBD1 (6 bases). Trimming removed 5 bases from V and 2 bases from J, with 12 bases in between. CDR1 is SGHTA and CDR2 is FQGTGA in the germline V gene. The length of the CDR3 is 15 residues. The CDR3 loop is CASSPDSVNTGELFF. CDR3 DNA: TGTGCCAGCAGCCCGGACAGCGTAAACACCGGGGAGCTGTTTTTT.

The chain links TRBV29-1 to TRBJ2-2; 7 positions agree with TRBD1. Germline V gives CDR1 SQVTM, CDR2 ANQGSEA. The CDR3 runs to 13 residues. The junction had 6 bases not matched to a gene; V was cut back by 6 bases and J by 5 bases. The CDR3: CSVQTGVTGELFF. The CDR3 nucleotides read TGCAGCGTCCAAACAGGGGTGACCGGGGAGCTGTTTTTT.

The sample holds a few counts of this clone. The rearrangement joins TRBV15 to TRBJ1-4, with D possibly being TRBD1 (5 bases). The length of the CDR3 is 12 residues. The germline V gene has CDR1 LNHNV and CDR2 YYDKDF (reference sequence). V was trimmed by 0 bases and J by 14 bases, leaving 10 bases between them. The DNA of the CDR3 is TGTGCCACCAGCAGAGATCGGCGGGGGCTGTTTTTT. It yields the protein CATSRDRRGLFF.

The rearrangement links TRBV27 to TRBJ1-6; TRBD1 matches at 8 bases. The CDR3 consists of 16 residues. The germline gives CDR1 MNHEY, CDR2 SMNVEV (reference sequence). V lost 6 bases, J lost 8 bases, and 12 bases stayed unmatched. CDR3: CASSTTGAYQHSPLHF. CDR3 DNA sequence: TGTGCCAGCAGCACGACAGGGGCCTACCAACATTCACCCCTCCACTTT.

This chain connects TRBV6-1 to TRBJ1-1, with D possibly TRBD1 on 5 matching bases. Germline V gives CDR1 MNHNS, CDR2 SASEGT. V was trimmed by 4 bases and J by 1 base, leaving 13 bases between them. The CDR3 extends over 15 amino acids. CDR3 DNA sequence: TGTGCCAGCAGTGTTGATGGGGCGGCGAACACTGAAGCTTTCTTT. Residues: CASSVDGAANTEAFF.

The chain carries TRBV4-1 and TRBJ2-5; 11 bases fit TRBD2. This CDR3 spans 17 amino acids. Germline lookup yields CDR1 MGHRA and CDR2 YSYEKL. Trimming at V came to 0 bases and at J to 2 bases, leaving 5 bases not matched to a gene. The CDR3 spells CASSQERLAGGQETQYF. The CDR3 bases are TGCGCCAGCAGCCAAGAAAGGCTAGCGGGGGGACAAGAGACCCAGTACTTC.

The chain joins TRBV4-2 to TRBJ2-5; 11 bases fit TRBD2. The junction had 10 bases not matched to a gene; V was cut back by 4 bases and J by 6 bases. Germline CDR1 LGHNA, CDR2 YNFKEQ. The CDR3 has 16 amino acids. DNA of the CDR3: TGTGCCAGCAGCCGGGGATTAGCGGGAGGGGTAAAGACCCAGTACTTC. Its protein is CASSRGLAGGVKTQYF.

V gene TRBV19 combines with J gene TRBJ1-5; 9 bases agree with TRBD1. This CDR3 is built from 15 residues. The V gene end was trimmed by 6 bases and the J gene end by 2 bases; junction bases not matched to a gene: 5. CDR1 is LNHDA and CDR2 is SQIVND in the germline V gene (reference sequence). Here the CDR3 DNA reads TGTGCCAGTAGGGTGGGACAGGGTGGCAATCAGCCCCAGCATTTT. Its translation: CASRVGQGGNQPQHF.

The chain carries TRBV6-5 and TRBJ2-7, with TRBD1 matching 8 bases. The CDR3 contains 14 residues. The J segment lost 4 bases and the V segment lost 2 bases, leaving 4 bases of the junction unmatched. The V gene's germline CDR1 is MNHEY and CDR2 SVGAGI. As DNA, the CDR3 is TGTGCCAGCAGTTACCGACAGGGGATTTACGAGCAGTACTTC. As protein: CASSYRQGIYEQYF.

This chain connects TRBV6-6 to TRBJ1-2, with D perhaps matching TRBD1 (5 bases). Trimming pared 7 bases from V and 4 bases from J, leaving 16 bases between. The germline V gene encodes CDR1 MNHNY and CDR2 SVGAGI (reference sequence). This CDR3 is built from 14 residues. CDR3 nucleotide sequence: TGTGCCAGCATTAAGACAGCACAATTCTATGGCTACACCTTC. Translating gives CASIKTAQFYGYTF.